The subject of this entry is one T cell receptor beta chain. Its specificity is unknown. The data were taken from a study of vaccination and CD4 T cells after COVID-19. Overall study: Post-COVID sampling occurred a median approximately 99 days after diagnosis (range 35 to 161).

Study results and caveats: Looking at convalescent patients, a median roughly 83% of reactive clones were present only post-vaccination.

Time point in this sample: late sampling 161 to 241 days after vaccination in three convalescent patients. TCRdb called the PCR reads again in MiXCR, with one record for every CDR3 protein. The repertoire holds about 36,000 distinct CDR3 sequences, with around 35% as singletons. In germline, CDR1 is SGHAT, CDR2 FQDESV (reference sequence). Trimming shortened V by 5 bases and J by 2 bases, and 9 bases separated the two germline ends. The length of the CDR3 is 13 residues. The chain couples TRBV11-1 to TRBJ1-2; the D is unclear. This TCR came from a human donor who had recovered from COVID-19. This sample comprised CD4+ T cells from blood, obtained about 7 months after SARS-CoV-2 vaccination. The CDR3 loop reads CASSPHRNYGYTF. The DNA for the CDR3 is TGTGCCAGCAGCCCTCACCGGAACTATGGCTACACCTTC.